These 21 T cell receptor beta chains share one sample of origin, sequenced in a study of regulatory T cells in long-lasting Graves disease. Assembly of TCR beta libraries relied on iRepertoire HTBI primers together with Arm-PCR of CDR3 regions. TCRdb recomputed calls from the multiplex PCR reads with MiXCR, one row per CDR3 protein. The table shows about 440,000 distinct CDR3 sequences, with approximately 15% occurring only once. Time point defined: newly diagnosed GD, antithyroid drugs for less than 3 months. Making the TCR library involved RNA that had been extracted from PBMCs. This same sample was also taken into another study, of T cells in Graves' hyperthyroidism and ophthalmopathy.

The sample here was peripheral blood mononuclear cells (PBMCs), taken at new diagnosis, from a patient treated with antithyroid drugs. Source of these receptors: a woman aged 25 to 39 with Graves disease.

J is TRBJ2-1 and V is TRBV2, with D hard to call. Trimming shortened V by 8 bases and J by 14 bases, and 7 bases separated the two germline ends. CDR3 length equals 8 residues. From germline, CDR1 is SNHLY and CDR2 FYNNEI. The CDR3 nucleotides are TGTGCCAGCCCCCCTGAGTTCTTC. It is translated as CASPPEFF. Variable domain in full (rest from reference TRBV2 and TRBJ2-1): EPEVTQTPSHQVTQMGQEVILRCVPISNHLYFYWYRQILGQKVEFLVSFYNNEISEKSEIFDDQFSVERPDGSNFTLKIRSTKLEDSAMYFCASPPEFFGPGTRLTVL.

This clonotype was recorded a few times. This sequence joins TRBV19 and TRBJ1-5, with 7 bases that match TRBD1. Trimming at V came to 7 bases and at J to 8 bases, leaving 14 bases not matched to a gene. The length of the CDR3 is 15 residues. Germline V CDR1 and CDR2: LNHDA, SQIVND (reference sequence). CDR3 loop: CASTTATGQVKPQHF. CDR3 sequence (DNA): TGTGCCAGTACCACAGCGACAGGGCAAGTTAAGCCCCAGCATTTT.

The chain carries TRBV10-3 and TRBJ2-3; a possible D gene is TRBD2 (6 bases). The germline V gene encodes CDR1 ENHRY and CDR2 SYGVKD. V was shortened by 6 bases and J by 2 bases, with 18 bases between the two germline ends. The CDR3 length is 16 residues. The CDR3 DNA is TGTGCCATCAGGCCGGGGGTAGTGGGAGCCACAGATACGCAGTATTTT. The encoded protein is CAIRPGVVGATDTQYF.

This clonotype was counted between two and nine times. The chain links TRBV24-1 to TRBJ1-5; D gene ambiguous. V gave up 3 bases and J gave up 5 bases, with 4 bases separating them. The CDR3 consists of 12 residues. Per germline, CDR1 KGHDR and CDR2 SFDVKD. CDR3 sequence reads: CATSDPDQPQHF. The CDR3 DNA reads as TGTGCCACCAGTGATCCAGATCAGCCCCAGCATTTT.

Note on this clonotype: This may stem from a read error, because a much larger clone lies one nucleotide away. No conserved phenylalanine or tryptophan ends this CDR3, so it is likely a read error. The chain links TRBV27 to TRBJ2-7; 9 bases match TRBD2. This CDR3 has 15 amino acids. The V and J ends lost 5 bases and 6 bases, in that order; junction bases with no gene match: 11. Germline CDR1 MNHEY, CDR2 SMNVEV (reference sequence). The CDR3 loop reads CASSKDLAGVGEQYL. The CDR3 DNA reads TGTGCCAGCAGTAAAGATTTAGCGGGAGTCGGCGAGCAGTACCTC.

This clonotype was recorded at least ten times. This sequence joins TRBV12-3 or TRBV12-4 and TRBJ2-1; 10 bases are a match to TRBD2. The CDR3 covers 16 residues. The V and J ends lost 6 bases and 4 bases, in that order; junction bases with no gene match: 9. CDR3 sequence reads: CASRGKEREGYNEQFF. CDR3 in DNA: TGTGCCAGCAGGGGGAAAGAGCGGGAGGGGTACAATGAGCAGTTCTTC.

This clonotype was recorded a few times. J is TRBJ2-7 and V is TRBV30; 9 nucleotides line up with TRBD1. The junction had 6 bases not matched to a gene; V was cut back by 4 bases and J by 2 bases. The CDR3 sequence is 14 residues long. Germline V gene sequence: CDR1 GTSNPN, CDR2 SVGIG (reference sequence). CDR3 in DNA: TGTGCCTGGACACAGGGGGCTTTAACCTACGAGCAGTACTTC. Translating it yields CAWTQGALTYEQYF.

This chain links TRBV4-2 with TRBJ1-1; 8 bases fit TRBD1. Trimming at V came to 3 bases and at J to 11 bases, leaving 11 bases not matched to a gene. The CDR3 spans 14 residues. Germline CDR1 is LGHNA and CDR2 is YNFKEQ. The CDR3 region is CASSHREDRGSAFF. The CDR3 DNA reads TGTGCCAGCAGCCATCGCGAAGACAGGGGATCCGCTTTCTTT.

This clonotype has ten or more counts. This chain joins TRBV12-3 or TRBV12-4 and TRBJ2-1; 11 bases fit TRBD2. With V trimmed by 6 bases and J by 9 bases, 19 bases remained unmatched. The CDR3 extends over 18 amino acids. CDR3 coding DNA: TGTGCCAGCAGGGCTCCCTTACTAGCGGGAGAAGGTCAGGGTGAGCAGTTCTTC. Its protein is CASRAPLLAGEGQGEQFF.

A remark on this clonotype: Possible read error: a much larger clone is one base away. The rearrangement links TRBV2 to TRBJ2-1; 10 bases are a match to TRBD2. This CDR3 has 18 amino acids. CDR1 and CDR2 (germline): SNHLY, FYNNEI. The CDR3 loop is CASSLNPPIAGGDNVQFF. For the CDR3, the DNA is TGTGCCAGCAGCTTGAATCCCCCTATAGCGGGAGGCGACAATGTGCAGTTCTTC.

This clonotype was recorded many times. DNA for the CDR3: TGTGCCAGCAGTGAAGCGGCTAGCGGGAGGGGGTTGTTGGGCACAGATACGCAGTATTTT. This codes for CASSEAASGRGLLGTDTQYF. The rearrangement joins TRBV6-1 to TRBJ2-3; TRBD2 matches at 12 bases. The CDR3 is 20 residues long. CDR1 and CDR2 from the germline V gene are MNHNS and SASEGT. V shed 0 bases and J 1 base; nucleotides not matched to a gene: 11.

This clonotype was picked up many times. The rearrangement joins TRBV12-3 or TRBV12-4 to TRBJ1-4, with D hard to call. Trimming shortened V by 2 bases and J by 8 bases, and 21 bases separated the two germline ends. This CDR3 has 17 amino acids. CDR3 nucleotide sequence: TGTGCCAGCAGTTTAAGCCGGGCAACCCGAAATTTCGAAAAACTGTTTTTT. Translation: CASSLSRATRNFEKLFF.

Written as DNA, the CDR3 is TGCGCCAGCAGCTTGCACAGGGGAGAAACTGAAGCTTTCTTT. It specifies CASSLHRGETEAFF. This sequence joins TRBV5-1 and TRBJ1-1; 7 bases are shared with TRBD1. CDR1 is SGHRS, CDR2 YFSETQ, per germline. After removal of 1 base from V and 5 bases from J, the junction contained 5 bases not matched to a gene. CDR3 size: 14 residues. The full variable domain, completed using reference TRBV5-1 and TRBJ1-1, is KAGVTQTPRYLIKTRGQQVTLSCSPISGHRSVSWYQQTPGQGLQFLFEYFSETQRNKGNFPGRFSGRQFSNSRSEMNVSTLELGDSALYLCASSLHRGETEAFFGQGTRLTVV.

The chain joins TRBV5-1 to TRBJ1-2; D is ambiguous. Germline CDR1 is SGHRS and CDR2 is YFSETQ. V lost 2 bases and J 3 bases, leaving 8 bases between the germline ends. This CDR3 contains 13 residues. The CDR3: CASSFTSHYGYTF. The CDR3 DNA sequence: TGCGCCAGCAGCTTTACAAGCCACTATGGCTACACCTTC. Looking up the rest from reference TRBV5-1 and TRBJ1-2 gives the full variable domain: KAGVTQTPRYLIKTRGQQVTLSCSPISGHRSVSWYQQTPGQGLQFLFEYFSETQRNKGNFPGRFSGRQFSNSRSEMNVSTLELGDSALYLCASSFTSHYGYTFGSGTRLTVV.

In its sample, this clonotype was seen many times. The gene calls are TRBV5-5 and TRBJ2-3; perhaps TRBD2 as D (6 bases). Germline CDR1 and CDR2: SGHKS and YYEKEE (reference sequence). V was trimmed by 3 bases and J by 1 base, leaving 6 bases between them. The CDR3 sequence is 13 residues long. CDR3 in amino acids: CASSWRGTDTQYF. Here the CDR3 DNA reads TGTGCCAGCAGCTGGAGGGGCACAGATACGCAGTATTTT.

This clonotype occurred many times. The V gene is TRBV2, the J gene TRBJ1-4, with a possible D match to TRBD1 (5 bases). The germline V gene has CDR1 SNHLY and CDR2 FYNNEI. Between the trimmed V and J ends, which lost 6 bases and 8 bases, there was a span of 16 bases. This CDR3 spans 14 amino acids. DNA for the CDR3: TGTGCCAGCAGCCGACCCGAGGGGCGAGAAAAACTGTTTTTT. This encodes CASSRPEGREKLFF.

This rearrangement joins TRBV19 to TRBJ2-1; 9 nucleotides line up with TRBD2. The CDR3 runs to 14 residues. Germline CDR1 is LNHDA and CDR2 is SQIVND (reference sequence). Unmatched junction bases numbered 13, after V lost 9 bases and J lost 10 bases. As DNA, the CDR3 is TGTGCCAGCGGGGGGGTAGCGGGGGCCCAGGAGCAGTTCTTC. It encodes CASGGVAGAQEQFF.

This chain links TRBV7-2 with TRBJ2-3; D may correspond to TRBD1 or TRBD2 (5 bases each). This CDR3 has 14 residues. Per germline, CDR1 SGHTA and CDR2 FQGNSA. The V end was cut by 1 base, the J end by 6 bases, with 11 bases between. The CDR3 bases are TGTGCCAGCAGCTTAGACGGATGGGGGGATACGCAGTATTTT. Residues: CASSLDGWGDTQYF.

At least ten counts were recorded for this clonotype. The V gene is TRBV3-1, the J gene TRBJ2-1, with a weak D call TRBD1 (6 bases). The germline V gene encodes CDR1 LGHDT and CDR2 YNNKEL (reference sequence). The CDR3 is 13 amino acids. Trimming took 4 bases from V and 5 from J, leaving 9 bases between them. The CDR3 reads CASSLRDNNEQFF. The CDR3 nucleotides are TGTGCCAGCAGCCTCAGGGACAACAATGAGCAGTTCTTC.

At least ten counts were recorded for this clonotype. The V call is TRBV7-9, the J call TRBJ2-5; 12 bases line up with TRBD1. V lost 3 bases and J lost 5; bases outside the gene matches: 13. CDR3 length equals 18 residues. CDR1 and CDR2 (germline): SEHNR, FQNEAQ (reference sequence). The CDR3 reads CASSFTLGTGGFEETQYF. The CDR3 DNA reads TGTGCCAGCAGCTTCACCCTCGGGACAGGGGGCTTTGAGGAGACCCAGTACTTC.

The sample holds a few counts of this clonotype. V usage is TRBV24-1 and J usage is TRBJ2-2; 9 positions match TRBD2. The CDR3 has 15 amino acids. Per germline, CDR1 KGHDR and CDR2 SFDVKD. After removal of 5 bases from V and 7 bases from J, the junction contained 7 bases not matched to a gene. In DNA form, the CDR3 reads TGTGCCACCAGTGGGCCTAGCGGGATCATCGGGGAGCTGTTTTTT. Protein sequence: CATSGPSGIIGELFF.